Listed below are T cell receptor beta chains from one sample, sequenced in a study of cytomegalovirus exposure and HLA in healthy donors. The table came from immunoSEQ multiplex PCR; TCRdb's copy has only in-frame clones and leaves some out. The sample consists of 130,000 or so clones, 8.5% of them appearing once. Specimen: PBMCs. Receptors were obtained from a man in his forties in good health and CMV-seronegative. Both conserved end residues are part of each CDR3.

v_call	j_call	cdr3_aa
TRBV19	TRBJ1-2	CASSTQGSVSFYGYTF
TRBV23-1	TRBJ1-2	CASSQSSGLGYTF
TRBV7-2	TRBJ1-1	CASSLYRGAFTNTEAFF
TRBV4-2	TRBJ1-6	CASSQIPGQGASPLHF
TRBV7-9	TRBJ2-1	CASSLSAVDSYNEQFF
TRBV4-3	TRBJ2-5	CASSQDLPDSPETQYF
TRBV5-6	TRBJ2-7	CASSLGQYEQYF
TRBV5-6	TRBJ2-3	CASSLASADTQYF
TRBV5-4	TRBJ2-3	CASSPWTSGSTDTQYF
TRBV6-5	TRBJ2-7	CASRSGNIYEQYF
TRBV4-1	TRBJ2-1	CASSLVAGGDEQFF
TRBV19	TRBJ1-2	CASNRDDRNYGYTF
TRBV6-5	TRBJ2-2	CASSYSIPAGELFF
TRBV27	TRBJ1-2	CASSLFPTGPNYGYTF
TRBV27	TRBJ1-6	CASSPRGGYSGSPLHF
TRBV18	TRBJ2-7	CASSLGEGGEQYF
TRBV2	TRBJ2-7	CASSDWVAGGLDEQYF
TRBV15	TRBJ1-1	CATSQGQGGNTEAFF
TRBV7-2	TRBJ2-5	CASSSTGGQETQYF
TRBV29-1	TRBJ2-3	CSVEGIAGPPLRADTQYF
TRBV11-3	TRBJ2-2	CASSSGQGARTGELFF
TRBV10-3	TRBJ1-1	CAISDQGLTEAFF
TRBV6-1	TRBJ1-6	CASSEGIGSSYNSPLHF
TRBV19	TRBJ2-5	CASSIVAGIETQYF
TRBV11-1	TRBJ1-3	CASSSGLGNTIYF
TRBV27	TRBJ2-6	CASSLSSLRGLTSGANVLTF
TRBV4-2	TRBJ2-3	CASSQDIFTGWERDTQYF
TRBV6-1	TRBJ2-1	CASSSKIAGGNEQFF
TRBV7-6	TRBJ1-5	CASSLQGPDQPQHF
TRBV6-4	TRBJ2-1	CASSDSGGANEQFF
TRBV19	TRBJ2-5	CASSIWLAGGQETQYF
TRBV2	TRBJ1-4	CASSEAQGYEKLFF
TRBV5-1	TRBJ2-2	CASSFGQGGAGELFF
TRBV19	TRBJ2-3	CASKDRGTDTQYF